This T cell receptor beta chain is drawn from a study of blood T cell repertoires in COVID-19. V gave up 0 bases and J gave up 4 bases, with 10 bases separating them. The CDR3 contains 14 residues. Germline V lookup: CDR1 SGHRS, CDR2 YFSETQ. The assay was immunoSEQ multiplex PCR, and TCRdb's table has in-frame clones only and misses some. Among hundreds of thousands of clones listed, roughly 88% were seen once. Material: peripheral blood. The rearrangement links TRBV5-1 to TRBJ1-1; D is unclear. This TCR derives from a woman in her twenties or thirties with acute or convalescent COVID-19. For the CDR3, the DNA is TGCGCCAGCAGCTTGGGGACTGATTTCACTGAAGCTTTCTTT. Its translation is CASSLGTDFTEAFF. The full variable domain, its missing parts supplied by reference TRBV5-1 and TRBJ1-1, is KAGVTQTPRYLIKTRGQQVTLSCSPISGHRSVSWYQQTPGQGLQFLFEYFSETQRNKGNFPGRFSGRQFSNSRSEMNVSTLELGDSALYLCASSLGTDFTEAFFGQGTRLTVV.